Here is one T cell receptor (beta chain) with its context. Its antigen is unknown. This specimen belongs to a study of long-term antiretroviral therapy in people with HIV. Study background: The earliest samples predate the 2015 immediate-ART recommendation by about a decade. Study-wide results and limits: The range of CDR3 lengths in HIV repertoires proved narrower than that found in controls. Sampling of blood ran from the mid-2000s to the late 2010s, and older ART regimens were possibly in use.

At survey level, the immunoSEQ assay was run in its v3.0 version. The target of sequencing was about 40,000-50,000 T-cell genomes per sample. Clones were sequenced by immunoSEQ multiplex PCR, and TCRdb holds only the in-frame ones, with some missing. The sample consists of 25,000 or so clones, roughly 82% of them appearing once. Looked up from germline, CDR1 is LNHDA and CDR2 is SQIVND (reference sequence). CDR3 length equals 14 residues. V was clipped by 1 base and J by 0 bases, with 7 bases between them. This rearrangement joins TRBV19 to TRBJ2-7, with TRBD2 as a possible D gene (6 bases). This TCR was sampled from a man aged 18 to 35 with HIV. The sequences come from unsorted PBMCs, collected 0.8 years before starting antiretroviral therapy. CDR3 bases: TGTGCCAGTAGTATAGCGGGGGTCTCCTACGAGCAGTACTTC. Amino acids: CASSIAGVSYEQYF.